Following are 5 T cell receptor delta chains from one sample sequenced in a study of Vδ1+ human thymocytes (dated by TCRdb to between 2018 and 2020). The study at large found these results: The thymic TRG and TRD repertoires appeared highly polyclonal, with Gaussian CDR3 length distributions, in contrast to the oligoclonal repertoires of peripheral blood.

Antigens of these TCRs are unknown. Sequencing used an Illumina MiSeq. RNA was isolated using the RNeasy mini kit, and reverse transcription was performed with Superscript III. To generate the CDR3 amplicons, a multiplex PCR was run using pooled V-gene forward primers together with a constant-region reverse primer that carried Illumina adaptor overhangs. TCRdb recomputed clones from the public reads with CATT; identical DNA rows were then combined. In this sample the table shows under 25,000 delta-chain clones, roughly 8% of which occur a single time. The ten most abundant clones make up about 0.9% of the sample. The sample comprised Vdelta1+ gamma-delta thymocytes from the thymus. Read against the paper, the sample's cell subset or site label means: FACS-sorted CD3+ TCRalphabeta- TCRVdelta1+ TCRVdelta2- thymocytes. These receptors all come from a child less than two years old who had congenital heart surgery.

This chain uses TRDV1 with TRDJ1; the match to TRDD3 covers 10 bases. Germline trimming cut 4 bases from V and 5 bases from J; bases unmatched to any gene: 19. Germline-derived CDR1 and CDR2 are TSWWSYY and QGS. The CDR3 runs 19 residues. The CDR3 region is CALGAPFPASDWGIDKLIF. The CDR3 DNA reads TGTGCTCTTGGGGCCCCCTTTCCCGCAAGCGACTGGGGGATTGATAAACTCATCTTT.

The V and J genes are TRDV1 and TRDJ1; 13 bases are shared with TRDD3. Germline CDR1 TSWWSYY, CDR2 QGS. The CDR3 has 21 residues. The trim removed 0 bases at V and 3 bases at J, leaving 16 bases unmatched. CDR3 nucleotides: TGTGCTCTTGGGGAACTACCGGCCTTCCTACTGGGGGATACGCGCTCCGATAAACTCATCTTT. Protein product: CALGELPAFLLGDTRSDKLIF.

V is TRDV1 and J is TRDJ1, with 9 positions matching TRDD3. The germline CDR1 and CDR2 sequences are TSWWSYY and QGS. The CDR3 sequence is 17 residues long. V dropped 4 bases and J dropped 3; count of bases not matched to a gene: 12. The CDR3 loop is CALGASFLWGISDKLIF. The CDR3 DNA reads TGTGCTCTTGGGGCCTCATTTCTCTGGGGGATTTCCGATAAACTCATCTTT.

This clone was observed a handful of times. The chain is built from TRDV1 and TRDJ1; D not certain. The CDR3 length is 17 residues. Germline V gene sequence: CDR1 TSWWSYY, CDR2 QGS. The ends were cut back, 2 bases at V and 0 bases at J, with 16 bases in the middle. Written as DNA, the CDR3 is TGTGCTCTTGGGGAATGCGTATCAGGGGCCTACACCGATAAACTCATCTTT. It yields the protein CALGECVSGAYTDKLIF.

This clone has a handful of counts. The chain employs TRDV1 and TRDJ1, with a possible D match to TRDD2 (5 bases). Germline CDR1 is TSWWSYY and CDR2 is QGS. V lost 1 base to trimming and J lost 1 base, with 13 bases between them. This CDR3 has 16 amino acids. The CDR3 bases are TGTGCTCTTGGGGAACCGTTTCCTGGCCTCACCGATAAACTCATCTTT. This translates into CALGEPFPGLTDKLIF.